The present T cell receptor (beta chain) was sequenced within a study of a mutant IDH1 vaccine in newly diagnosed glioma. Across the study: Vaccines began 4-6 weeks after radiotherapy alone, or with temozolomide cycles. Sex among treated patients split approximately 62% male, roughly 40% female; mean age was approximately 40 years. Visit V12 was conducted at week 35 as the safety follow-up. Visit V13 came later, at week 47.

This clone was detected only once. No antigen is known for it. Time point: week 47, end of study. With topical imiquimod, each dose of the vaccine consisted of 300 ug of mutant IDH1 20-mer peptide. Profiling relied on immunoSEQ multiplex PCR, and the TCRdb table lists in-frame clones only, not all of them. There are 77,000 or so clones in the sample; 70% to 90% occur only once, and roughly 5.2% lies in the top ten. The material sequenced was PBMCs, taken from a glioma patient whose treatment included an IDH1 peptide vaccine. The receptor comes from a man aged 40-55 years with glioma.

Written as DNA, the CDR3 is TGTGCCACCCTCGGACTTGGGGCCACAGATACGCAGTATTTT. Amino acid sequence: CATLGLGATDTQYF. V usage is TRBV18 and J usage is TRBJ2-3, with D perhaps TRBD1 or TRBD2 (5 bases each). The CDR3 is 14 residues long. Germline assignment: CDR1 KGHSH and CDR2 LQKENI. Trimming shortened V by 10 bases and J by 2 bases, and 16 bases separated the two germline ends.